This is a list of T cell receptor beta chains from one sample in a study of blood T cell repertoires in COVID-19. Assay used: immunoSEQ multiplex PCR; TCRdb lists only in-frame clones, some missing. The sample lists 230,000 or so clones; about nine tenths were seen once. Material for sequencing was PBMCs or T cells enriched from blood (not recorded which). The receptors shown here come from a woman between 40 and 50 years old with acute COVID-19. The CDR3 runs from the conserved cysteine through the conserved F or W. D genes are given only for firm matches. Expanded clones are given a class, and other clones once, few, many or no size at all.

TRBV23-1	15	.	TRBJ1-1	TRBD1	CASCGGGQEDTEAFF	TGCGCCAGCTGTGGTGGGGGACAGGAAGACACTGAAGCTTTCTTT
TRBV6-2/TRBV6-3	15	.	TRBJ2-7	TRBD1	CASSSPGTGSYEQYF	TGTGCCAGCAGTTCGCCGGGGACAGGGTCTTACGAGCAGTACTTC
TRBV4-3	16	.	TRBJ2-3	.	CASSPREGGGSDTQYF	TGCGCCAGCAGCCCCAGGGAGGGGGGCGGTTCAGATACGCAGTATTTT
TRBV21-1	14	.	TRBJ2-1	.	CASSAGGVCNEQFF	TGTGCCAGCAGCGCGGGGGGGGTATGCAATGAGCAGTTCTTC
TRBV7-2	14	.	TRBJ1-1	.	CASSFGKGVTEAFF	TGTGCCAGCAGCTTCGGCAAGGGGGTCACTGAAGCTTTCTTT
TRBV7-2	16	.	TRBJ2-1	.	CASSLDGGSSGNEQFF	TGTGCCAGCAGCTTAGATGGCGGCTCCTCCGGCAATGAGCAGTTCTTC
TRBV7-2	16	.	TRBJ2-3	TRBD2	CASSLESGRRSNTQYF	TGTGCCAGCAGCTTAGAGAGCGGGAGGAGGAGCAATACGCAGTATTTT
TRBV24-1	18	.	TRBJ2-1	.	CATSDRGDRYQLHNEQFF	TGTGCCACCAGTGATCGAGGCGACCGGTACCAACTCCACAATGAGCAGTTCTTC
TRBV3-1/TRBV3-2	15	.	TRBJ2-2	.	CASSHGTTNTGELFF	TGTGCCAGCAGCCATGGGACAACGAACACCGGGGAGCTGTTTTTT
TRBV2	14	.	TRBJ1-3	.	CASSGGRGRNTIYF	TGTGCCAGCAGTGGGGGCAGGGGCCGAAACACCATATATTTT
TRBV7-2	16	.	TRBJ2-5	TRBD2	CASSLPMTSGRETQYF	TGTGCCAGCAGCTTACCAATGACTAGCGGGAGGGAGACCCAGTACTTC
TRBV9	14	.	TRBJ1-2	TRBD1	CASSVDRGDYGYTF	TGTGCCAGCAGCGTAGACAGGGGGGACTATGGCTACACCTTC
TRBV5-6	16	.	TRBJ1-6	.	CASSPRFESTDSPLHF	TGTGCCAGCAGCCCCAGGTTTGAGTCTACGGATTCACCCCTCCACTTT
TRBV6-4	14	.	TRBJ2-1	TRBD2	CASSSLAGGDEQFF	TGTGCCAGCAGCTCACTAGCGGGTGGGGATGAGCAGTTCTTC
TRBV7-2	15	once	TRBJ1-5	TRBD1	CASSATGPSNQPQHF	TGTGCCAGCAGCGCGACAGGGCCTAGCAATCAGCCCCAGCATTTT
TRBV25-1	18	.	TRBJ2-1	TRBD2	CASSKTSGLAGGANEQFF	TGTGCCAGCAGCAAGACTTCGGGACTAGCGGGGGGTGCCAATGAGCAGTTCTTC